The clone carrying this T cell receptor (beta chain) was picked up many times. This sample stems from a study of T cell repertoires in cytomegalovirus infection. Each CDR3 protein gets one entry after TCRdb re-called the reads with MiXCR. This sample has around 630,000 distinct CDR3 sequences, with roughly 26% found just once. The sequenced sample was CD8+ T cells from PBMCs. The sequence came from a human donor in good health (CMV status not recorded). Some clones in this sample may be carry-over from other donors' samples.

The CDR3 DNA reads TGTGCCAGCAGCTTAGCGCGCAGGGGCAATGAGCAGTTCTTC. Protein: CASSLARRGNEQFF. The chain employs TRBV7-6 and TRBJ2-1; D is perhaps TRBD1 (6 bases). The CDR3 sequence is 14 residues long. Germline V gene lookup returns CDR1 SGHVS and CDR2 FNYEAQ. The ends were cut back, 0 bases at V and 6 bases at J, with 9 bases in the middle.